The text below deals with one T cell receptor beta chain. Sequenced by immunoSEQ multiplex PCR; TCRdb stores in-frame clones only, minus some. The table records about 81,000 clones, 85% to 95% of them present only once. The data originate from a study of T cell responses to AZD1222 COVID-19 vaccine. V was trimmed by 6 bases and J by 6 bases, leaving 15 bases between them. The CDR3 length is 13 residues. The input for sequencing was peripheral blood, taken 28 days after the second AZD1222 dose. The receptor was derived from an adult who received the AZD1222 COVID-19 vaccine. The chain links TRBV12-3 or TRBV12-4 to TRBJ2-7; tentative D call: TRBD2 (6 bases). CDR3 DNA sequence: TGTGCCAGCAGAGGGGTCCGGGGGTTCGAGCAGTACTTC. It is translated as CASRGVRGFEQYF.